Only one count was recorded for the clone carrying this TCR beta chain. PCR used 60 Vbeta primers and 13 Jbeta primers. Produced via immunoSEQ multiplex PCR; TCRdb's table is partial and in-frame only. The sample yields around 130,000 clones, less than 80% seen once. The entry originates in a study of cytomegalovirus exposure and HLA in healthy donors. V lost 5 bases and J 3 bases, leaving 11 bases between the germline ends. The length of the CDR3 is 13 residues. Germline V gene sequence: CDR1 SGHAT, CDR2 FQNNGV. The V call is TRBV11-2, the J call TRBJ2-7; D not resolved. The sequencing input was PBMCs. The sequence was collected from a man between 40 and 49 years old in good health and CMV-seropositive. CDR3 in DNA: TGTGCCAGCAGCCATCCCTCTAACTACGAGCAGTACTTC. Protein: CASSHPSNYEQYF.